A single sample gave rise to the 32 T cell receptor beta chains below, sequenced in a study of T cells in Graves' hyperthyroidism and ophthalmopathy (dated by TCRdb to about 2019). Libraries were constructed by multiplex PCR. Sequenced using an Illumina HiSeq 2000. The TCR beta CDR3 regions were amplified from the RNA transcripts. For the first round of RT-PCR on the TCR CDR3, the HTBI primer set was used together with the Qiagen OneStep RT-PCR kit. TCRdb reprocessed the public reads (quality trimming at Q25 with fastp, clone calling with MiXCR) and kept in-frame beta chains. Each entry is one CDR3 protein sequence, shown with its most common DNA and genes. Within this sample are under 400,000 distinct CDR3 sequences, with about 15% of them counted one time only. 11% of the sample goes to the ten largest clones. The specimen was blood. The receptors stem from an older woman with Graves' hyperthyroidism.

This clonotype appeared many times. The chain employs TRBV20-1 and TRBJ2-3; 8 nucleotides agree with TRBD2. This CDR3 spans 16 amino acids. After removal of 6 bases from V and 0 bases from J, the junction contained 11 bases not matched to a gene. The V gene's germline CDR1 is DFQATT and CDR2 SNEGSKA (reference sequence). The CDR3 loop reads CSATSGVAGSTDTQYF. For the CDR3, the DNA is TGCAGTGCAACGTCCGGGGTAGCGGGGAGCACAGATACGCAGTATTTT.

This clonotype has just a few counts. V and J are TRBV6-2 or TRBV6-3 and TRBJ2-3; D is undetermined. Trimming pared 2 bases from V and 0 bases from J, leaving 9 bases between. The CDR3 spans 15 residues. Per germline, CDR1 MNHEY and CDR2 SVGEGT. The CDR3 here is CASSYGGASTDTQYF. The CDR3 DNA follows: TGTGCCAGCAGTTACGGTGGAGCTAGCACAGATACGCAGTATTTT.

The sample holds many counts of this clonotype. The gene calls are TRBV12-3 or TRBV12-4 and TRBJ1-6, with D tentatively TRBD1 (5 bases). The CDR3 runs to 14 residues. V was cut by 7 bases and J by 6 bases, with 13 bases left in between. The CDR3 DNA is TGTGCCAGCAACCCGGGACGGAGTAATTCACCCCTCCACTTT. Protein product: CASNPGRSNSPLHF.

This clonotype was seen many times. This chain connects TRBV20-1 to TRBJ2-1, with D perhaps being TRBD1 or TRBD2 (5 bases each). Per the germline V gene, CDR1 is DFQATT and CDR2 is SNEGSKA (reference sequence). The V end was cut by 5 bases, the J end by 8 bases, with 13 bases between. This CDR3 has 12 residues. The CDR3, as DNA: TGCAGTGCTGTCGGGGACCGGGATGAGCAGTTCTTC. It is translated as CSAVGDRDEQFF.

In this sample, this clonotype turned up many times. V is TRBV20-1 and J is TRBJ1-5; 8 positions match TRBD1. Trimming cost V 4 bases and J 3 bases; bases outside gene matches: 8. Germline lookup yields CDR1 DFQATT and CDR2 SNEGSKA (reference sequence). This CDR3 comprises 15 residues. The CDR3 protein is CSATSGQEINQPQHF. CDR3 DNA: TGCAGTGCTACCTCGGGACAGGAGATCAATCAGCCCCAGCATTTT.

A remark on this clonotype: A clone one base away is much larger, so this may be a read error. This chain connects TRBV6-2 or TRBV6-3 to TRBJ2-4, with D unresolved. This CDR3 has 15 residues. The germline V and J ends were trimmed by 5 bases and 2 bases, with 13 bases remaining between them. The germline V gene encodes CDR1 MNHEY and CDR2 SVGEGT. The CDR3 protein is CASSLFWGPKNIQYF. CDR3 nucleotides: TGTGCCAGCAGTCTCTTCTGGGGTCCCAAAAACATTCAGTACTTC.

The chain links TRBV24-1 to TRBJ2-5; D gene unclear. This CDR3 has 14 residues. Germline V gives CDR1 KGHDR, CDR2 SFDVKD. V lost 4 bases, J lost 5 bases, and 13 bases lay in between. The CDR3 reads CATSDLTLGETQYF. CDR3 bases: TGTGCCACCAGTGACCTGACTCTTGGGGAGACCCAGTACTTC.

CDR3 protein: CASRLFSGSSYEQYF. The DNA for the CDR3 is TGTGCCAGCAGACTATTTAGCGGGAGCTCCTACGAGCAGTACTTC. This chain uses TRBV6-1 with TRBJ2-7, with 9 bases lining up with TRBD2. Germline V gene data show CDR1 as MNHNS and CDR2 as SASEGT. With 6 bases clipped from V and 0 bases from J, the junction kept 6 bases outside the gene matches. The CDR3 sequence is 15 residues long.

The chain has TRBV12-3 or TRBV12-4 and TRBJ2-3; D gene uncertain. There are 16 residues in the CDR3. Trimming pared 2 bases from V and 2 bases from J, leaving 14 bases between. The CDR3 bases are TGTGCCAGCAGTTTATCCCAGAAGTTAAACACAGATACGCAGTATTTT. It codes for CASSLSQKLNTDTQYF.

Many counts were recorded for this clonotype. The chain combines TRBV11-3 with TRBJ2-3; possibly TRBD1 or TRBD2 for D (5 bases each). The V and J ends lost 0 bases and 6 bases respectively, with 22 bases between them. Germline V gene lookup returns CDR1 SGHNT and CDR2 YENEEA. This CDR3 comprises 18 residues. CDR3 in amino acids: CASSLDLWGRSSLDTQYF. CDR3 sequence (DNA): TGTGCCAGCAGCTTAGACTTATGGGGACGGTCTTCTTTGGATACGCAGTATTTT.

This clonotype appeared many times. This rearrangement joins TRBV12-5 to TRBJ1-3, with a tentative D call TRBD1 (6 bases). V lost 4 bases, J lost 0 bases, and 16 bases lay in between. This CDR3 has 17 amino acids. The germline gives CDR1 LGHNT, CDR2 FRNRAP. CDR3 coding DNA: TGTGCTAGTGGTTCCCCACGGTGGGGGCTCTCTGGAAACACCATATATTTT. This encodes CASGSPRWGLSGNTIYF. Together with reference TRBV12-5 and TRBJ1-3, the CDR3 gives the full variable domain: DARVTQTPRHKVTEMGQEVTMRCQPILGHNTVFWYRQTMMQGLELLAYFRNRAPLDDSGMPKDRFSAEMPDATLATLKIQPSEPRDSAVYFCASGSPRWGLSGNTIYFGEGSWLTVV.

There are many counts of this clonotype. The J gene is TRBJ2-1, the V gene TRBV19; D uncertain. The V gene's germline CDR1 is LNHDA and CDR2 SQIVND (reference sequence). There are 15 residues in the CDR3. V lost 7 bases and J 0 bases, leaving 13 bases between the germline ends. The chain's CDR3 is CASTPTLSSYNEQFF. The DNA of the CDR3 is TGTGCCAGTACCCCGACTTTGAGCTCCTACAATGAGCAGTTCTTC. Using reference TRBV19 and TRBJ2-1 for the parts outside the CDR3, the full variable domain is DGGITQSPKYLFRKEGQNVTLSCEQNLNHDAMYWYRQDPGQGLRLIYYSQIVNDFQKGDIAEGYSVSREKKESFPLTVTSAQKNPTAFYLCASTPTLSSYNEQFFGPGTRLTVL.

This chain uses TRBV6-1 with TRBJ1-6; 10 nucleotides line up with TRBD1. The V and J ends lost 5 bases and 1 base, in that order; junction bases with no gene match: 5. The CDR3 has 17 amino acids. The V gene's germline CDR1 is MNHNS and CDR2 SASEGT. This chain's CDR3 is CASSHQGQGSYNSPLHF. CDR3 nucleotide sequence: TGTGCCAGCAGTCACCAGGGACAGGGGTCCTATAATTCACCCCTCCACTTT.

A word on this clonotype: This clone may be a read error of a much larger clone one base away. As the CDR3 is not closed by the conserved phenylalanine or tryptophan, this likely results from a read error. The CDR3 loop is CASSGRAGGKNEQYL. The CDR3 region has the DNA TGTGCCAGCAGCGGCAGGGCGGGGGGCAAGAACGAGCAGTACCTC. The rearrangement joins TRBV11-3 to TRBJ2-7, with 8 bases aligning to TRBD2. The germline CDR1 and CDR2 sequences are SGHNT and YENEEA. V was pared by 5 bases and J by 5 bases, with 11 bases of the junction left unmatched. The CDR3 sequence is 15 residues long.

The count of this clonotype is one. Since the CDR3 does not end with the conserved phenylalanine or tryptophan, this likely comes from a read error. The rearrangement uses TRBV12-3 or TRBV12-4 and TRBJ2-2; D is possibly TRBD2 (5 bases). The CDR3 loop spans 17 amino acids. V was clipped by 0 bases and J by 4 bases, with 15 bases between them. The CDR3 reads CASSLAGSVRVTGELFL. The CDR3 nucleotides are TGTGCCAGCAGTTTAGCGGGGAGCGTCCGCGTCACCGGGGAGCTGTTTCTT.

This clonotype was recorded only once. This sequence joins TRBV6-1 and TRBJ2-7; 7 bases are a match to TRBD2. The CDR3 sequence is 15 residues long. V lost 5 bases, J lost 2 bases, and 9 bases stayed unmatched. Germline V gene lookup returns CDR1 MNHNS and CDR2 SASEGT. The CDR3 sequence is CASSRSASGTYEQYF. CDR3 coding DNA: TGTGCCAGCAGTCGATCGGCAAGCGGGACCTACGAGCAGTACTTC.

This clonotype was detected ten times or more. The chain carries TRBV5-1 and TRBJ2-1; 7 bases fit TRBD2. There are 16 residues in the CDR3. The V gene's germline CDR1 is SGHRS and CDR2 YFSETQ. Trimming took 0 bases from V and 9 from J; bases not matched to a gene: 12. The CDR3 loop reads CASSLALNGGSGEQFF. CDR3 nucleotide sequence: TGCGCCAGCAGCTTGGCCCTGAATGGCGGGAGCGGTGAGCAGTTCTTC.

This clonotype was seen repeatedly, ten times or more. The rearrangement joins TRBV27 to TRBJ2-7, with a possible D match to TRBD1 (5 bases). CDR3 size: 16 residues. V was shortened by 5 bases and J by 0 bases, with 17 bases between the two germline ends. From germline, CDR1 is MNHEY and CDR2 SMNVEV (reference sequence). The DNA for the CDR3 is TGTGCCAGCAGTCCCGGCACAGGTCGGAGCTCCTACGAGCAGTACTTC. It is translated as CASSPGTGRSSYEQYF.

This clonotype was recorded many times. The rearrangement links TRBV2 to TRBJ2-1, with 8 bases aligning to TRBD2. Germline lookup yields CDR1 SNHLY and CDR2 FYNNEI. V shed 5 bases and J 12 bases; nucleotides not matched to a gene: 9. The CDR3 is made up of 13 amino acids. The CDR3 here is CASSTSSGIGQFF. In DNA, the CDR3 is TGTGCCAGCAGTACAAGTAGCGGGATAGGGCAGTTCTTC.

The V call is TRBV5-6, the J call TRBJ2-5; TRBD2 matches at 7 bases. V lost 6 bases, J lost 5 bases, and 19 bases stayed unmatched. The germline V gene has CDR1 SGHDT and CDR2 YYEEEE. The CDR3 consists of 17 residues. This CDR3 reads CASTLAELAQGWETQYF. The CDR3 DNA follows: TGTGCCAGCACTCTGGCCGAACTAGCGCAAGGGTGGGAGACCCAGTACTTC.

This clonotype has ten or more counts. The chain has TRBV10-3 and TRBJ1-2; 8 positions match TRBD1. The CDR3 loop spans 16 amino acids. In germline, CDR1 is ENHRY, CDR2 SYGVKD. V lost 5 bases and J lost 4; bases outside the gene matches: 12. The DNA for the CDR3 is TGTGCCATCAGTTCTCCCCTGGCAGGGGGCCTCTATGGCTACACCTTC. This codes for CAISSPLAGGLYGYTF.

This clonotype was seen at least ten times. V usage is TRBV6-2 or TRBV6-3 and J usage is TRBJ2-7; 14 positions agree with TRBD2. Germline CDR1 MNHEY, CDR2 SVGEGT. The length of the CDR3 is 20 residues. Trimming removed 0 bases from V and 3 bases from J; junction bases left unmatched: 13. The CDR3 DNA is TGTGCCAGCAGTTACTCGGCTGGGACTAGCGGGAGCCGGGGGCACTACGAGCAGTACTTC. Amino acid sequence: CASSYSAGTSGSRGHYEQYF.

There are many counts of this clonotype. The chain recombines TRBV6-1 with TRBJ1-1, with 9 bases aligning to TRBD1. V was clipped by 5 bases and J by 5 bases; unmatched bases: 6. The germline V gene has CDR1 MNHNS and CDR2 SASEGT. This CDR3 has 14 residues. The CDR3, as DNA: TGTGCCAGCAGTCTACAGGGGGCAAGGACTGAAGCTTTCTTT. Amino acid sequence: CASSLQGARTEAFF.

This clonotype has more than one count but fewer than ten. V is TRBV4-1 and J is TRBJ1-1, with 8 nucleotides matching TRBD1. Germline CDR1 MGHRA, CDR2 YSYEKL. J gave up 5 bases and V 1 base, and 6 bases lay outside the gene matches. This CDR3 is built from 15 residues. The CDR3 loop is CASSQGQGPRTEAFF. As DNA, the CDR3 is TGCGCCAGCAGCCAAGGACAGGGGCCGAGGACTGAAGCTTTCTTT.

Note on this clonotype: Since a much larger clone is just one base distant, this may be a read error. The chain couples TRBV30 to TRBJ1-4, with D unresolved. CDR1 is GTSNPN, CDR2 SVGIG, per germline (reference sequence). The length of the CDR3 is 12 residues. CDR3 region: CARSETNEKLFF. CDR3 DNA: TGTGCCCGGAGTGAAACGAATGAAAAACTGTTTTTT.

The table lists this clonotype with many counts. The chain carries TRBV6-1 and TRBJ2-5, with D possibly called TRBD1 or TRBD2 (6 bases each). The V gene lost 5 bases and the J gene lost 5 bases, with 18 bases spanning the gap. Germline V CDR1 and CDR2: MNHNS, SASEGT. The CDR3 loop spans 15 amino acids. The CDR3 sequence is CASSQAGGSGETQYF. The CDR3 DNA reads TGTGCCAGCAGTCAGGCCGGGGGCTCGGGGGAGACCCAGTACTTC.

The sample holds a few counts of this clonotype. The genes are TRBV4-1 and TRBJ1-3; 8 bases map to TRBD1. The CDR3 has 16 amino acids. With V trimmed by 9 bases and J by 1 base, 11 bases remained unmatched. Germline V gene data show CDR1 as MGHRA and CDR2 as YSYEKL. CDR3 sequence (DNA): TGCGCCAGTCGGCAGGGGGCTTATGGATCTGGAAACACCATATATTTT. Residues: CASRQGAYGSGNTIYF.

The genes are TRBV18 and TRBJ2-7, with 9 nucleotides matching TRBD2. V lost 4 bases to trimming and J lost 6 bases; unmatched junction nucleotides: 13. Germline CDR1 and CDR2: KGHSH and LQKENI. The CDR3 runs 16 residues. The CDR3 bases are TGTGCCAGCTCACGGGGGTCTAGCGGGACCACTGCCGAGCAGTACTTC. Translation gives CASSRGSSGTTAEQYF.

At least ten counts were recorded for this clonotype. In DNA, the CDR3 is TGTGCCAGCAATGTTGGGGTTGGCTACACCTTC. Protein: CASNVGVGYTF. The chain recombines TRBV28 with TRBJ1-2; D uncertain. Per germline, CDR1 MDHEN and CDR2 SYDVKM. CDR3 length: 11 residues. The germline V and J ends were trimmed by 7 bases and 7 bases, with 10 bases remaining between them.

This clonotype was counted at least ten times. The rearrangement uses TRBV10-3 and TRBJ2-3; D is unclear. This CDR3 comprises 17 residues. Germline CDR1 is ENHRY and CDR2 is SYGVKD. Trimming left V 0 bases short and J 1 base short, with 14 bases between. The CDR3: CAISESTRARGTDTQYF. CDR3 nucleotides: TGTGCCATCAGTGAGTCGACTCGGGCACGTGGCACAGATACGCAGTATTTT.

J is TRBJ2-5 and V is TRBV5-1, with D possibly matching TRBD2 (5 bases). V was pared by 5 bases and J by 2 bases, with 10 bases between. Germline CDR1 is SGHRS and CDR2 is YFSETQ. CDR3 length: 13 amino acids. CDR3 protein: CASSKAAQETQYF. CDR3 nucleotides: TGCGCCAGCAGTAAAGCGGCTCAAGAGACCCAGTACTTC.

The chain joins TRBV30 to TRBJ1-2, with D perhaps TRBD1 (6 bases). V was clipped by 2 bases and J by 5 bases, with 9 bases between them. The CDR3 totals 12 residues. From germline, CDR1 is GTSNPN and CDR2 SVGIG (reference sequence). This chain's CDR3 is CAWSRGRYGYTF. CDR3 nucleotides: TGTGCCTGGAGTAGGGGGAGGTATGGCTACACCTTC.